This T cell receptor beta chain was sequenced for a study of CD8 T cells in Susac syndrome. Random hexamers primed reverse transcription of roughly 0.5 to 1 ug RNA. TCRdb reprocessed the immunoSEQ multiplex PCR reads with MiXCR, giving one entry per CDR3 protein. The table shows some 130,000 distinct CDR3 sequences, with 75% to 90% occurring only once. Germline V CDR1 and CDR2: SNHLY, FYNNEI. V lost 8 bases and J lost 0; bases outside the gene matches: 11. The CDR3 has 16 amino acids. The chain joins TRBV2 to TRBJ1-1; 8 bases fit TRBD1. This TCR came from a human donor with multiple sclerosis. Sequences were obtained from CD8+ T cells from PBMCs. The CDR3 reads CASDGQGNTLNTEAFF. CDR3 nucleotides: TGTGCCAGCGATGGACAGGGTAATACGTTGAACACTGAAGCTTTCTTT.